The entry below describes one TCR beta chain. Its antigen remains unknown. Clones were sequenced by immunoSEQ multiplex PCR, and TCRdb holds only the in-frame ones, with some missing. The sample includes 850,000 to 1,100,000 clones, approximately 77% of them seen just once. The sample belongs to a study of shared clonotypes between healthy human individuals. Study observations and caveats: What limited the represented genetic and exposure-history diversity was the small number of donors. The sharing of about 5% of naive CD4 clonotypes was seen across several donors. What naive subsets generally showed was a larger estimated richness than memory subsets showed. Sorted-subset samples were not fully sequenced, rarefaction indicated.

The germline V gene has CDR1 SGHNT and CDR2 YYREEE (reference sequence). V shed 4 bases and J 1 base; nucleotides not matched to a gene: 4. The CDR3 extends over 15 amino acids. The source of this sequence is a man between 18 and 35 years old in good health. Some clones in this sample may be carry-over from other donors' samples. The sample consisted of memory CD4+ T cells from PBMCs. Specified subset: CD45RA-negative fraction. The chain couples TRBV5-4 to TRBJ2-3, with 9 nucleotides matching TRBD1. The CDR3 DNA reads TGTGCCAGCAGCAAGGGACAGGGAGGCACAGATACGCAGTATTTT. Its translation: CASSKGQGGTDTQYF.